This entry describes one TCR beta chain. This clonotype was seen repeatedly, ten times or more. No cognate antigen has been identified for it. Base qualities were left out, and no much larger clone turns up one base away. The data belong to a study of low-dose radiotherapy and immunotherapy resistance in tumors (dated by TCRdb to about 2022). Broadly, across the study: In Cohort 1, 0.5 Gy per fraction was delivered every 2 weeks, and a total PTV dose of 6.5 Gy was prescribed. Patients were given nivolumab as a 240 mg flat dose every two weeks and ipilimumab at 1 mg/kg every six weeks, with both drugs delivered intravenously. Trial participants were not randomized into treatment groups. Aspirin 300 mg was taken orally once daily by patients for four cycles, starting on cycle 1 day 1. Cyclophosphamide 200 mg/m2 was given intravenously every two weeks, one day before each radiation and immunotherapy administration. Eight patients were included in the translational analysis, namely three from the first dose cohort plus the first five from the second dose cohort. Patients in Cohort 2 were given 1 Gy per fraction every two weeks, for a total of 13 Gy across 26 weeks.

Sample time point, as interpreted from the label and publication: after trial treatment. The treatment or condition label for this specimen denotes: LDRT plus nivolumab, ipilimumab, low-dose cyclophosphamide and aspirin (RACIN trial). Donors were enrolled in RACIN, a single-arm phase I dose-escalation trial combining nivolumab, ipilimumab, aspirin, low-dose cyclophosphamide and low-dose radiotherapy. Patients were eligible if they had advanced solid tumors that were TIL-negative. TCRdb records Illumina HiSeq 2500 as the sequencer. To make first-strand cDNA, Superscript III was used along with a set of TRAV- and TRBV-specific primers so that both the TCRalpha and TCRbeta chains were covered. TCRs were amplified for approximately 20 PCR cycles with Phusion, using a constant-region primer paired with the adapter attached to the V primers. Isolated mRNA was amplified with the MessageAmp II aRNA Amplification Kit, using an approximately 17-hour in vitro transcription at 37°C. The Dynabeads mRNA DIRECT Purification Kit was used to isolate mRNA for TCR sequencing. Indexed Illumina adapters were added in a second Phusion PCR of 25 cycles, after which AMPure XP beads were used to purify the products. As for the authors' bioinformatics: Using custom Perl scripts, TCR sequences that encoded the same protein were pooled, out-of-frame sequences were dropped, and the abundance of each clonotype was calculated. TCR sequences supported by only a single read were excluded from analysis. The metrics used to describe the repertoires included Shannon entropy, Gini index, clonality, richness, and the frequency of TCRs shared between repertoires. TCRdb trimmed public reads at Q25 via fastp, called clones via MiXCR and kept in-frame beta chains. Rows merge per CDR3 protein into single entries with the most common DNA and genes. In this record, the V and J calls reflect TCRdb's handling and not the investigators' own analysis. This sample holds approximately 84,000 distinct CDR3 sequences; less than 20% were observed only once. The top ten hold roughly 1.4% of the sample.

This clonotype originated in a male donor with prostate cancer. The material was PBMCs, obtained after low-dose radiotherapy plus immunotherapy.

The CDR3 in this case is CASSSTSGATDTQYF. In nucleotides, the sequence is TGTGCCAGCAGCTCGACTAGCGGGGCCACAGATACGCAGTATTTT. The chain joins TRBV7-2 to TRBJ2-3; 11 central bases correspond to TRBD2. The CDR3 sequence holds 15 residues, the cysteine and phenylalanine included. Only the CDR3 DNA is retained, 45 bases long and in frame from the first base. The junction shows trimming of 4 bases on V and 2 bases on J, and the gene matches do not reach 2 bases of it. According to the germline V gene, CDR1 reads SGHTA and CDR2 reads FQGNSA.